The 23 T cell receptor beta chains below all came from one sample that was sequenced in a study of blood T cell repertoires in COVID-19. The protocol was immunoSEQ multiplex PCR, while the TCRdb copy is restricted to in-frame clones and leaves out a portion. This table holds fewer than 200,000 clones, around 80% found once. Sequenced input: peripheral blood. The receptors stem from a woman aged 55-69 years with COVID-19, enrolled during active disease.

The rearrangement uses TRBV13 and TRBJ1-3; maybe TRBD1 (5 bases). The V end was cut by 5 bases, the J end by 0 bases, with 20 bases between. Per the germline V gene, CDR1 is PRHDT and CDR2 is FYEKMQ (reference sequence). This CDR3 has 18 amino acids. DNA for the CDR3: TGTGCCAGCAGCCTAAATGGACCCAGGGCCACCTCTGGAAACACCATATATTTT. Encoded protein: CASSLNGPRATSGNTIYF.

This clone was observed a few times. V gene TRBV7-2 combines with J gene TRBJ2-7; 11 nucleotides line up with TRBD2. Germline-derived CDR1 and CDR2 are SGHTA and FQGNSA. The trim removed 8 bases at V and 4 bases at J, leaving 7 bases unmatched. The CDR3 runs to 14 residues. As DNA, the CDR3 is TGTGCCAGCTCCCGTGGGACTAGCGGATACGAGCAGTACTTC. This codes for CASSRGTSGYEQYF. The full variable domain, with the rest looked up from reference TRBV7-2 and TRBJ2-7, is GAGVSQSPSNKVTEKGKDVELRCDPISGHTALYWYRQSLGQGLEFLIYFQGNSAPDKSGLPSDRFSAERTGGSVSTLTIQRTQQEDSAVYLCASSRGTSGYEQYFGPGTRLTVT.

The chain recombines TRBV11-3 with TRBJ1-1; TRBD1 is a possible D gene (6 bases). V lost 3 bases and J lost 8, with 10 bases in between. Germline V CDR1 and CDR2: SGHNT, YENEEA. The CDR3 spans 12 residues. CDR3 nucleotides: TGTGCCAGCAGCTTGGGAACAGGGGAAGCTTTCTTT. Residues: CASSLGTGEAFF.

The chain links TRBV10-1 to TRBJ2-2; 7 bases are shared with TRBD2. The V and J ends lost 3 bases and 10 bases, in that order; junction bases with no gene match: 8. This CDR3 spans 14 amino acids. Germline values: CDR1 WNHNN, CDR2 SYGVQD (reference sequence). The DNA for the CDR3 is TGCGCCAGCAGTGACGGGGGGAGCGCCGAGGAGCTGTTTTTT. This translates into CASSDGGSAEELFF.

V usage is TRBV15 and J usage is TRBJ2-7; 8 bases map to TRBD1. The CDR3 runs to 14 residues. V lost 4 bases and J lost 2; bases outside the gene matches: 4. From germline, CDR1 is LNHNV and CDR2 YYDKDF (reference sequence). CDR3 in DNA: TGTGCCACCAGCATCGAGACAGGGGCCTACGAGCAGTACTTC. Translation gives CATSIETGAYEQYF.

The chain uses TRBV20-1 and TRBJ2-5, with D possibly being TRBD1 (6 bases). V lost 3 bases and J 4 bases, leaving 15 bases between the germline ends. This CDR3 comprises 14 residues. The germline V gene encodes CDR1 DFQATT and CDR2 SNEGSKA (reference sequence). The CDR3 DNA reads as TGCAGTGCTAGTCCCAGGGGCTACTTAGAGACCCAGTACTTC. Translated: CSASPRGYLETQYF.

This clone was seen at least ten times. The chain carries TRBV7-9 and TRBJ2-7; a possible D gene is TRBD1 (6 bases). Germline V gene data show CDR1 as SEHNR and CDR2 as FQNEAQ (reference sequence). This CDR3 comprises 15 residues. V was pared by 5 bases and J by 6 bases, with 20 bases between. CDR3 in amino acids: CASSDRDTKLGEQYF. CDR3 nucleotide sequence: TGTGCCAGCAGCGACCGGGACACGAAGTTAGGCGAGCAGTACTTC.

The chain combines TRBV6-5 with TRBJ2-3; TRBD2 might be the D (7 bases). CDR1 and CDR2 (germline): MNHEY, SVGAGI. V was shortened by 2 bases and J by 3 bases, with 15 bases between the two germline ends. This CDR3 is 16 amino acids long. CDR3 sequence: CASSYLAGARTDTQYF. As DNA, the CDR3 is TGTGCCAGCAGTTACCTGGCGGGGGCGAGGACAGATACGCAGTATTTT.

This chain links TRBV11-3 with TRBJ2-2, with 10 bases fitting TRBD2. The germline CDR1 and CDR2 sequences are SGHNT and YENEEA. The CDR3 covers 17 residues. Unmatched junction bases numbered 5, after V lost 1 base and J lost 3 bases. CDR3 nucleotides: TGTGCCAGCAGCTTAGGTGTCAGCGGGGGGGACACCGGGGAGCTGTTTTTT. Amino acid sequence: CASSLGVSGGDTGELFF.

The chain employs TRBV7-9 and TRBJ1-3, with a weak D call TRBD1 (5 bases). The CDR3 totals 10 residues. The ends were cut back, 11 bases at V and 8 bases at J, with 10 bases in the middle. The germline CDR1 and CDR2 sequences are SEHNR and FQNEAQ (reference sequence). DNA of the CDR3: TGTGCCCCCTCGGGGGACACCATATATTTT. Its protein is CAPSGDTIYF.

The rearrangement joins TRBV3-1 (or the pseudogene TRBV3-2) to TRBJ2-5, with 9 bases lining up with TRBD2. The CDR3 sequence is 17 residues long. The V segment lost 0 bases and the J segment 5 bases; nucleotides outside the gene matches: 10. In germline, CDR1 is LGHDT, CDR2 YNNKEL (reference sequence). CDR3 nucleotides: TGTGCCAGCAGCCAAGATTCAAGGACTAGCGTAGGGGAGACCCAGTACTTC. Protein: CASSQDSRTSVGETQYF.

CDR3 region: CASSTRTSGIVGEQFF. DNA for the CDR3: TGTGCCAGTAGTACACGGACTAGCGGGATAGTTGGTGAGCAGTTCTTC. V is TRBV19 and J is TRBJ2-1; TRBD2 matches at 12 bases. This CDR3 contains 16 residues. Per germline, CDR1 LNHDA and CDR2 SQIVND (reference sequence). Trimming at V came to 4 bases and at J to 9 bases, leaving 10 bases not matched to a gene.

The chain has TRBV3-1 (or the pseudogene TRBV3-2) and TRBJ2-6; weak D call: TRBD2 (5 bases). V was shortened by 3 bases and J by 2 bases, with 8 bases between the two germline ends. CDR1 LGHDT and CDR2 YNNKEL come from the germline V gene (reference sequence). The CDR3 contains 15 residues. The DNA of the CDR3 is TGTGCCAGCAGCCAGGGGAGTGCTGGGGCCAACGTCCTGACTTTC. Protein product: CASSQGSAGANVLTF.

This chain uses TRBV18 with TRBJ2-2, with D perhaps TRBD1 (5 bases). The germline V gene has CDR1 KGHSH and CDR2 LQKENI. V was shortened by 3 bases and J by 6 bases, with 11 bases between the two germline ends. The length of the CDR3 is 14 residues. CDR3 nucleotide sequence: TGTGCCAGCTCACCTGAACAGGTTTCCGGGGAGCTGTTTTTT. It encodes CASSPEQVSGELFF. Full variable domain (outside the CDR3, taken from reference TRBV18 and TRBJ2-2): NAGVMQNPRHLVRRRGQEARLRCSPMKGHSHVYWYRQLPEEGLKFMVYLQKENIIDESGMPKERFSAEFPKEGPSILRIQQVVRGDSAAYFCASSPEQVSGELFFGEGSRLTVL.

V gene TRBV6-7 combines with J gene TRBJ2-3; TRBD2 agrees at 11 bases. TRBV6-7 carries the ORF label, with uncertain function. The CDR3 length is 15 residues. Unmatched junction bases numbered 3, after V lost 0 bases and J lost 7 bases. The CDR3 loop is CASSYSGTSGHTQYF. CDR3 coding DNA: TGTGCCAGCAGTTACTCCGGGACTAGCGGACATACGCAGTATTTT.

The chain combines TRBV29-1 with TRBJ1-2, with D possibly TRBD1 on 5 matching bases. The CDR3 is 12 residues long. Germline V gene lookup returns CDR1 SQVTM and CDR2 ANQGSEA. V was pared by 7 bases and J by 6 bases, with 15 bases between. CDR3 loop: CSGLRGSDGYTF. CDR3 sequence (DNA): TGCAGCGGCCTTCGGGGGTCTGATGGCTACACCTTC.

Here the CDR3 DNA reads TGTGCCAGTACCTCTTCCCTGGGGAGGGCAGATCAGCCCCAGCATTTT. Translated: CASTSSLGRADQPQHF. V usage is TRBV19 and J usage is TRBJ1-5, with D uncertain. The germline gives CDR1 LNHDA, CDR2 SQIVND (reference sequence). V shed 7 bases and J shed 5 bases, with 21 bases lying between them. The CDR3 runs 16 residues.

The rearrangement uses TRBV5-3 and TRBJ1-5, with 12 bases aligning to TRBD1. TRBV5-3 counts as an open reading frame of uncertain function. CDR3 size: 16 residues. The ends lost 10 bases at V and 4 bases at J; junction bases unmatched: 12. As DNA, the CDR3 is TGTGCCGGACTTACGGGACAGGGGGCGCGGAATCAGCCCCAGCATTTT. This encodes CAGLTGQGARNQPQHF.

This rearrangement joins TRBV5-8 to TRBJ2-2; no reliable D call. V was cut by 4 bases and J by 4 bases, with 14 bases left in between. CDR1 SGHTS and CDR2 YDEGEE come from the germline V gene. This CDR3 comprises 15 residues. This CDR3 is CASSPVRGVTGELFF. The CDR3 DNA reads as TGTGCCAGCAGCCCCGTAAGAGGAGTCACCGGGGAGCTGTTTTTT.

This chain links TRBV2 with TRBJ2-5; 11 positions agree with TRBD1. CDR1 is SNHLY and CDR2 is FYNNEI in the germline V gene. The CDR3 covers 14 residues. The V gene end was trimmed by 5 bases and the J gene end by 5 bases; junction bases not matched to a gene: 4. CDR3 residues: CASSLDRGQETQYF. CDR3 nucleotides: TGTGCCAGCAGTCTGGACAGGGGGCAGGAGACCCAGTACTTC. The entire variable domain, with the rest obtained from reference TRBV2 and TRBJ2-5, is as follows: EPEVTQTPSHQVTQMGQEVILRCVPISNHLYFYWYRQILGQKVEFLVSFYNNEISEKSEIFDDQFSVERPDGSNFTLKIRSTKLEDSAMYFCASSLDRGQETQYFGPGTRLLVL.

The V gene is TRBV28, the J gene TRBJ2-3; TRBD2 might be the D (7 bases). CDR3 length: 20 amino acids. The germline V gene encodes CDR1 MDHEN and CDR2 SYDVKM. V gave up 4 bases and J gave up 0 bases, with 26 bases separating them. The CDR3 protein is CASSSSTGNRGVYSTDTQYF. CDR3 DNA: TGTGCCAGCAGTTCGAGTACAGGGAATCGGGGGGTTTATAGCACAGATACGCAGTATTTT.

The chain joins TRBV5-7 to TRBJ2-7, with D possibly TRBD1 on 6 matching bases. TRBV5-7 qualifies as an ORF whose function is uncertain. CDR3 length: 16 amino acids. The germline V and J ends were trimmed by 5 bases and 2 bases, with 20 bases remaining between them. The CDR3 nucleotides are TGTGCCAGCAGAAGGGACACCCCGGGCCCAACCTACGAGCAGTACGTC. Amino acid sequence: CASRRDTPGPTYEQYV.

V and J are TRBV27 and TRBJ2-5, with D possibly matching TRBD1 (5 bases). V was cut by 0 bases and J by 1 base, with 9 bases left in between. In germline, CDR1 is MNHEY, CDR2 SMNVEV (reference sequence). The CDR3 is 15 amino acids. The CDR3 here is CASSLSWQGQETQYF. In nucleotides, the CDR3 is TGTGCCAGCAGTTTATCGTGGCAGGGCCAAGAGACCCAGTACTTC.